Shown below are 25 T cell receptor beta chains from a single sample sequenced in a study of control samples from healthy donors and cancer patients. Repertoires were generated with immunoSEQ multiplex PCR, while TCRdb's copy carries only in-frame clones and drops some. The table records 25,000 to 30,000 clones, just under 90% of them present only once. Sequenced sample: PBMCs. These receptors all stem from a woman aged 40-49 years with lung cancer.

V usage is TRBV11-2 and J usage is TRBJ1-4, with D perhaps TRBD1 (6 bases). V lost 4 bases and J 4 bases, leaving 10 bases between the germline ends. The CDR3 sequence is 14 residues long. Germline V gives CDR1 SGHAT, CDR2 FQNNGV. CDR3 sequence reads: CASSWTEINEKLFF. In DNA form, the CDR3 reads TGTGCCAGCAGCTGGACAGAGATTAATGAAAAACTGTTTTTT. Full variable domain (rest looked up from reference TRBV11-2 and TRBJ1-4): EAGVAQSPRYKIIEKRQSVAFWCNPISGHATLYWYQQILGQGPKLLIQFQNNGVVDDSQLPKDRFSAERLKGVDSTLKIQPAKLEDSAVYLCASSWTEINEKLFFGSGTQLSVL.

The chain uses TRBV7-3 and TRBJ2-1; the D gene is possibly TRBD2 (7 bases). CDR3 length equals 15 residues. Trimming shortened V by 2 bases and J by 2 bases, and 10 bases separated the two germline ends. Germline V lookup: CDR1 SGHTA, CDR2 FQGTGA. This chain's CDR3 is CASSLEGGPYNEQFF. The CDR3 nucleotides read TGTGCCAGCAGCTTAGAGGGGGGGCCCTACAATGAGCAGTTCTTC.

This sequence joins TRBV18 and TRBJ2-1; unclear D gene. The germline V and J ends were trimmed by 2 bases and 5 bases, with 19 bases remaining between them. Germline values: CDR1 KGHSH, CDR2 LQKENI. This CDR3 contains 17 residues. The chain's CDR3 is CASSPFYRPEPHNEQFF. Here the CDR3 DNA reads TGTGCCAGCTCACCATTTTACAGACCGGAACCTCACAATGAGCAGTTCTTC.

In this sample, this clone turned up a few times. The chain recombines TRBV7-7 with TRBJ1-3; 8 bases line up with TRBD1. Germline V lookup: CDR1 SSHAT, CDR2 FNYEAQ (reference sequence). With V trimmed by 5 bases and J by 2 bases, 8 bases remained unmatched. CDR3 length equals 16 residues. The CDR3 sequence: CASSLNGQGPGNTIYF. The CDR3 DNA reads TGTGCCAGCAGCCTCAACGGACAGGGTCCTGGAAACACCATATATTTT.

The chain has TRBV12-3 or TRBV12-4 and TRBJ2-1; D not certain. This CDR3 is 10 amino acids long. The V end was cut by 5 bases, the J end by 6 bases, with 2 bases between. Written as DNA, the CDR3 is TGTGCCAGCAGTCGCAATGAGCAGTTCTTC. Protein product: CASSRNEQFF.

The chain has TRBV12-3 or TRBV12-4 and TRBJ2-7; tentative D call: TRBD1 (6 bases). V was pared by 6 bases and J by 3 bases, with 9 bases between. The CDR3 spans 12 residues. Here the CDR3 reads CASRTGFYEQYF. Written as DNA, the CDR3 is TGTGCCAGCAGAACAGGGTTCTACGAGCAGTACTTC.

DNA for the CDR3: TGCAGTGCTAAGCGACAGGGTGAAGCTTTCTTT. It is translated as CSAKRQGEAFF. This chain links TRBV20-1 with TRBJ1-1, with TRBD1 matching over 7 bases. The CDR3 contains 11 residues. Germline V lookup: CDR1 DFQATT, CDR2 SNEGSKA (reference sequence). V shed 4 bases, J shed 7 bases, and the junction held 3 bases outside the gene matches.

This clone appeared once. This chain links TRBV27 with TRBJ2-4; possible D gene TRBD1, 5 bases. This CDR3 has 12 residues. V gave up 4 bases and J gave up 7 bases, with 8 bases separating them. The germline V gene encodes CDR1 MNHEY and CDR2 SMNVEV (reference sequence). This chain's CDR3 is CASSYPGNIQYF. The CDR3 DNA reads TGTGCCAGCAGTTATCCAGGGAACATTCAGTACTTC.

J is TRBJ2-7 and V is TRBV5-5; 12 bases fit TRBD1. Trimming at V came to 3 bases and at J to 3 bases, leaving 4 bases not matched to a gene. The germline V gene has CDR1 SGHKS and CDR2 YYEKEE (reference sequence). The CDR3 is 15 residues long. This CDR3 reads CASSSGTGGFYEQYF. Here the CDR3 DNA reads TGTGCCAGCAGCTCCGGGACAGGGGGCTTCTACGAGCAGTACTTC. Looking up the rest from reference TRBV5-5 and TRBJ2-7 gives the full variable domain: DAGVTQSPTHLIKTRGQQVTLRCSPISGHKSVSWYQQVLGQGPQFIFQYYEKEERGRGNFPDRFSARQFPNYSSELNVNALLLGDSALYLCASSSGTGGFYEQYFGPGTRLTVT.

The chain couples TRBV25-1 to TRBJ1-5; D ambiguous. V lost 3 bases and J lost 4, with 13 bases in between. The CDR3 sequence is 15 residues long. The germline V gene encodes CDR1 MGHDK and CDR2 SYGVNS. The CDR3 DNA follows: TGTGCCAGCAGTGATGGGAGGGTCCTTAATCAGCCCCAGCATTTT. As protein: CASSDGRVLNQPQHF.

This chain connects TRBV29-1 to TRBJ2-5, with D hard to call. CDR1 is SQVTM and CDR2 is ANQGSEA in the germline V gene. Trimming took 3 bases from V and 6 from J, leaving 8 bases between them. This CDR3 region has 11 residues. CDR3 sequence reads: CSVEGYQTQYF. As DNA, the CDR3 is TGCAGCGTTGAGGGGTACCAGACCCAGTACTTC.

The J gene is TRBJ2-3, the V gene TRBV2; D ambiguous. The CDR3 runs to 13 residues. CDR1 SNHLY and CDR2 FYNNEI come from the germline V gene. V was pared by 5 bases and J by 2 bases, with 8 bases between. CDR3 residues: CASSRPFTDTQYF. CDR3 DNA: TGTGCCAGCAGTCGACCCTTCACAGATACGCAGTATTTT.

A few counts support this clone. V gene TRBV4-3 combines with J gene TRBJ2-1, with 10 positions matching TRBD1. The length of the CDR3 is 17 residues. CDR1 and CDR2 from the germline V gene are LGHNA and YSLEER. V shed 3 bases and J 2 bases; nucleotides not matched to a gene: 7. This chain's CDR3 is CASSQSLGQGTYNEQFF. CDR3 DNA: TGCGCCAGCAGCCAGAGTCTGGGACAGGGGACCTACAATGAGCAGTTCTTC.

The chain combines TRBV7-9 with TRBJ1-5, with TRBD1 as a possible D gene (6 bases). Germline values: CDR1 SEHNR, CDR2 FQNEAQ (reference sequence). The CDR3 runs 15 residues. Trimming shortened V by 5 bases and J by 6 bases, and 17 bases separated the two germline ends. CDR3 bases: TGTGCCAGCAGCCCCGGGACGGGGGCCGCTCAGCCCCAGCATTTT. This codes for CASSPGTGAAQPQHF. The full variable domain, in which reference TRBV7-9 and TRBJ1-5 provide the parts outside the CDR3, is DTGVSQNPRHKITKRGQNVTFRCDPISEHNRLYWYRQTLGQGPEFLTYFQNEAQLEKSRLLSDRFSAERPKGSFSTLEIQRTEQGDSAMYLCASSPGTGAAQPQHFGDGTRLSIL.

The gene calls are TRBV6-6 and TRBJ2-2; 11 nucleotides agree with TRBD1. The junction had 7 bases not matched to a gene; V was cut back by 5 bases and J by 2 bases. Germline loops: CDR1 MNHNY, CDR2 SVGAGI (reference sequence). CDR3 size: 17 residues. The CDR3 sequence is CASSQWTGGRNTGELFF. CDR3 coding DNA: TGTGCCAGCAGTCAGTGGACAGGGGGCCGCAACACCGGGGAGCTGTTTTTT.

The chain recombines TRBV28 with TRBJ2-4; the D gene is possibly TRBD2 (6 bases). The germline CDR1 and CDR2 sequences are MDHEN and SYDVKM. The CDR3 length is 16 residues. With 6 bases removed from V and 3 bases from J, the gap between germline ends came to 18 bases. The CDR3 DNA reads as TGTGCCAGCAGGGGTATGGAGGGGTCGGGCAAAAACATTCAGTACTTC. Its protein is CASRGMEGSGKNIQYF.

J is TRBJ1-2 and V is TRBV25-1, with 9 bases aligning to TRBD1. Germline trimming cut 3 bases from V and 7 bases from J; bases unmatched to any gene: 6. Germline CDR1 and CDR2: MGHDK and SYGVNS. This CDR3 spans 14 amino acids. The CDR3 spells CASSEGQGMGGYTF. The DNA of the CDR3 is TGTGCCAGCAGTGAGGGACAGGGTATGGGTGGCTACACCTTC.

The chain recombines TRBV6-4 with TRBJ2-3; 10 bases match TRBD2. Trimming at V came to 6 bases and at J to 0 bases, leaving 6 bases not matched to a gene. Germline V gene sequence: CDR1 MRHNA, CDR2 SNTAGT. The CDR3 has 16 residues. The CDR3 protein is CASSASGGGSTDTQYF. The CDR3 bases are TGTGCCAGCAGCGCCAGCGGGGGGGGTAGCACAGATACGCAGTATTTT.

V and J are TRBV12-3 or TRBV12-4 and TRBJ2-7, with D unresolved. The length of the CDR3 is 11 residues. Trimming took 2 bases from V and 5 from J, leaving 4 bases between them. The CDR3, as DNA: TGTGCCAGCAGTTTAAGACACGAGCAGTACTTC. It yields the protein CASSLRHEQYF.

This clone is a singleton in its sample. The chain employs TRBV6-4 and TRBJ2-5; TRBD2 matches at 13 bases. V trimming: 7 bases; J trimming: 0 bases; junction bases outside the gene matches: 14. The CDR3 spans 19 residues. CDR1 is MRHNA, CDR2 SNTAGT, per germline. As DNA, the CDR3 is TGTGCCAGCATCCCAGGACTAGCGGGGGACGCTAGGTACCAAGAGACCCAGTACTTC. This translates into CASIPGLAGDARYQETQYF.

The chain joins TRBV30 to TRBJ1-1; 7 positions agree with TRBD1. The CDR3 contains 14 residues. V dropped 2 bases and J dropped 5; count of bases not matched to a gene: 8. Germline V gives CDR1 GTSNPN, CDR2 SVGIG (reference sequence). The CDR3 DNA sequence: TGTGCCTGGAGTCTCCCAGGGGGAGTGACTGAAGCTTTCTTT. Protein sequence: CAWSLPGGVTEAFF.

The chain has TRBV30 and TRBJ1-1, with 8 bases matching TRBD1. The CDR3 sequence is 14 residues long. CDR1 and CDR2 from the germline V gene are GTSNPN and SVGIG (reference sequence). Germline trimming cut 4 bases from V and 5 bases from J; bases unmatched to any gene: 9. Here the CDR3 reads CAWNPGQGSTEAFF. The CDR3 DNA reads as TGTGCCTGGAACCCCGGACAGGGAAGTACTGAAGCTTTCTTT.

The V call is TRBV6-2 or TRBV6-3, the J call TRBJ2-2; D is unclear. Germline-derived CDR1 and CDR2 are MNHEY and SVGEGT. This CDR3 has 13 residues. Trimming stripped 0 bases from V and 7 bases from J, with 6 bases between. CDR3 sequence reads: CASSYSGYGELFF. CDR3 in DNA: TGTGCCAGCAGTTACTCGGGTTACGGGGAGCTGTTTTTT.

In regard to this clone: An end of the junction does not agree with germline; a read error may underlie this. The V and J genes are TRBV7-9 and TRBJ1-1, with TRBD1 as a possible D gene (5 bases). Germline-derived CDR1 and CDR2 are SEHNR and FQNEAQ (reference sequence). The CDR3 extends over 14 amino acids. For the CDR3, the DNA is TGTGCCAGCAGCCCCGTCGGCAGGGATGGTGAAGTTTTCTTT. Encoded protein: CASSPVGRDGEVFF.

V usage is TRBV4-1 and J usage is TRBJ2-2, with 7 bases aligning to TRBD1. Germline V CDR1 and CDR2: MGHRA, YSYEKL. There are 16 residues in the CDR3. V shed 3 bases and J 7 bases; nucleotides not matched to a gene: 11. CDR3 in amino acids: CASSHPGTVRDGELFF. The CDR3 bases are TGCGCCAGCAGCCACCCCGGGACAGTCAGAGACGGGGAGCTGTTTTTT.